The 21 T cell receptor beta chains presented below share a single source sample, sequenced in a study of blood T cell repertoires in COVID-19 (dated by TCRdb to about 2020). The protocol used for the library was the immunoSEQ multiplex PCR assay. Held by TCRdb, this immuneACCESS table contains in-frame sequences only and omits some clones. Under half of the omission traces to an unresolved V gene where checked; the cause of the rest is unknown. For this sample there are some 96,000 clones; approximately 86% appear just once. Over 1.5% of the sample is taken by the ten largest. Sequenced material: peripheral blood. The origin of the receptors is a man older than 75 with acute or convalescent COVID-19.

The chain links TRBV10-1 to TRBJ1-4; perhaps TRBD1 as D (5 bases). This CDR3 has 17 residues. V lost 6 bases to trimming and J lost 8 bases, with 25 bases between them. Germline CDR1 reads WNHNN; CDR2 reads SYGVQD (reference sequence). This CDR3 reads CASRKEEGEGADEKLFF. CDR3 DNA: TGCGCCAGCAGAAAAGAAGAAGGAGAAGGGGCGGACGAAAAACTGTTTTTT.

The CDR3 nucleotides read TGTGCCAGCAGCTTGGGACTAGCGGGGGCCTACAATGAGCAGTTCTTC. It specifies CASSLGLAGAYNEQFF. The chain links TRBV7-2 to TRBJ2-1, with 14 bases identical to TRBD2. J gave up 2 bases and V 3 bases, and 0 bases lay outside the gene matches. The CDR3 is 16 amino acids. The germline V gene encodes CDR1 SGHTA and CDR2 FQGNSA.

The chain combines TRBV6-5 with TRBJ2-7; D is undetermined. This CDR3 comprises 15 residues. Germline assignment: CDR1 MNHEY and CDR2 SVGAGI. The ends were cut back, 6 bases at V and 1 base at J, with 16 bases in the middle. The CDR3: CASRLAGQASYEQYF. CDR3 nucleotide sequence: TGTGCCAGCAGACTCGCAGGTCAGGCGTCCTACGAGCAGTACTTC.

The chain carries TRBV19 and TRBJ1-3; D gene ambiguous. The CDR3 is 16 residues long. CDR1 and CDR2 (germline): LNHDA, SQIVND (reference sequence). Trimming took off 6 bases at V and 1 base at J, with 16 bases between the two ends. This CDR3 reads CASRRDSQASGNTIYF. Written as DNA, the CDR3 is TGTGCCAGTAGGAGAGACTCGCAAGCATCTGGAAACACCATATATTTT.

This chain connects TRBV25-1 to TRBJ2-2; 10 positions agree with TRBD2. The germline V gene has CDR1 MGHDK and CDR2 SYGVNS. The CDR3 has 15 residues. V trimming: 4 bases; J trimming: 3 bases; junction bases outside the gene matches: 2. The CDR3 sequence is CASSGTSGYTGELFF. Written as DNA, the CDR3 is TGTGCCAGCAGTGGGACTAGCGGATACACCGGGGAGCTGTTTTTT.

The sample holds a few counts of this clone. This chain joins TRBV11-2 and TRBJ2-1; 13 bases line up with TRBD2. This CDR3 contains 16 residues. The ends lost 5 bases at V and 4 bases at J; junction bases unmatched: 5. Germline-derived CDR1 and CDR2 are SGHAT and FQNNGV. CDR3 residues: CASSPRTSGGYNEQFF. Written as DNA, the CDR3 is TGTGCCAGCAGCCCCAGGACTAGCGGGGGATACAATGAGCAGTTCTTC. The complete variable domain, with remaining parts taken from reference TRBV11-2 and TRBJ2-1, reads EAGVAQSPRYKIIEKRQSVAFWCNPISGHATLYWYQQILGQGPKLLIQFQNNGVVDDSQLPKDRFSAERLKGVDSTLKIQPAKLEDSAVYLCASSPRTSGGYNEQFFGPGTRLTVL.

Only one count was recorded for this clone. The V call is TRBV6-5, the J call TRBJ1-1; D not certain. The V gene's germline CDR1 is MNHEY and CDR2 SVGAGI. The CDR3 contains 12 residues. Deletions cut 5 bases from V and 3 bases from J, with 7 bases between. The CDR3 region is CASSPSHTEAFF. CDR3 coding DNA: TGTGCCAGCAGTCCGTCCCACACTGAAGCTTTCTTT.

This CDR3 is CASSVESDPRPGGAFF. In nucleotides, the CDR3 is TGTGCCAGCAGCGTAGAGTCGGACCCGCGGCCAGGGGGGGCTTTCTTT. The rearrangement links TRBV9 to TRBJ1-1; TRBD1 agrees at 7 bases. The trim removed 0 bases at V and 11 bases at J, leaving 16 bases unmatched. CDR3 length: 16 amino acids. Germline assignment: CDR1 SGDLS and CDR2 YYNGEE.

The chain recombines TRBV18 with TRBJ2-7, with TRBD1 matching 9 bases. The CDR3 has 15 amino acids. The V gene end was trimmed by 4 bases and the J gene end by 5 bases; junction bases not matched to a gene: 9. From germline, CDR1 is KGHSH and CDR2 LQKENI. CDR3: CASSRTGQGGNEQYF. The CDR3, as DNA: TGTGCCAGCTCACGGACGGGACAGGGAGGCAACGAGCAGTACTTC.

This sequence joins TRBV19 and TRBJ2-7; a possible D gene is TRBD1 (5 bases). Trimming cost V 3 bases and J 6 bases, with 18 bases left between them. The germline gives CDR1 LNHDA, CDR2 SQIVND (reference sequence). The CDR3 has 15 amino acids. The CDR3, as DNA: TGTGCCAGTAGTATCGCCCTCTCAGGGATGGGCGAGCAGTACTTC. Its translation: CASSIALSGMGEQYF.

This chain joins TRBV20-1 and TRBJ1-2; 10 positions match TRBD1. The V segment lost 3 bases and the J segment 3 bases; nucleotides outside the gene matches: 7. The CDR3 sequence is 15 residues long. CDR1 and CDR2 from the germline V gene are DFQATT and SNEGSKA (reference sequence). DNA for the CDR3: TGCAGTGCTAGTACCGGGACAGGGGCAGACTATGGCTACACCTTC. Translation gives CSASTGTGADYGYTF.

This chain uses TRBV5-1 with TRBJ2-1, with D tentatively TRBD1 (5 bases). V was trimmed by 0 bases and J by 5 bases, leaving 15 bases between them. The CDR3 runs to 16 residues. Germline V gene lookup returns CDR1 SGHRS and CDR2 YFSETQ. CDR3 in amino acids: CASSLEIQGGHNEQFF. The CDR3, as DNA: TGCGCCAGCAGCTTGGAAATCCAGGGTGGCCACAATGAGCAGTTCTTC.

J is TRBJ2-7 and V is TRBV9, with 7 bases matching TRBD2. The CDR3 covers 15 residues. V lost 0 bases and J lost 1; bases outside the gene matches: 4. The V gene's germline CDR1 is SGDLS and CDR2 YYNGEE. The CDR3 protein is CASSVGREGSYEQYF. The CDR3 DNA reads as TGTGCCAGCAGCGTAGGGAGGGAGGGGTCCTACGAGCAGTACTTC.

The V call is TRBV19, the J call TRBJ2-1, with 11 bases aligning to TRBD2. The CDR3 has 15 residues. Looked up from germline, CDR1 is LNHDA and CDR2 is SQIVND (reference sequence). With 4 bases clipped from V and 5 bases from J, the junction kept 4 bases outside the gene matches. In DNA form, the CDR3 reads TGTGCCAGTAGTACGGGGACTAGCGGCCACAATGAGCAGTTCTTC. It yields the protein CASSTGTSGHNEQFF.

As to this clone: The junction differs from germline at one of its ends, possibly a read error. The chain couples TRBV7-7 to TRBJ2-5, with 10 bases aligning to TRBD2. CDR3 size: 16 residues. Germline V lookup: CDR1 SSHAT, CDR2 FNYEAQ (reference sequence). CDR3 protein: CASSPWASGSAETQYF. The CDR3 DNA reads TGTGCTAGCAGCCCTTGGGCTAGCGGGAGCGCGGAGACCCAGTACTTC.

J is TRBJ1-5 and V is TRBV2, with 7 bases aligning to TRBD1. The CDR3 has 13 residues. Germline trimming cut 6 bases from V and 5 bases from J; bases unmatched to any gene: 4. Germline CDR1 is SNHLY and CDR2 is FYNNEI. The CDR3 loop is CASSDRDYQPQHF. The CDR3 bases are TGTGCCAGCAGCGACAGGGATTATCAGCCCCAGCATTTT.

This sequence joins TRBV7-2 and TRBJ2-5, with 10 bases lining up with TRBD2. This CDR3 has 15 residues. Germline V gene lookup returns CDR1 SGHTA and CDR2 FQGNSA. V trimming: 5 bases; J trimming: 5 bases; junction bases outside the gene matches: 8. CDR3 amino acids: CASSPPLAGDETQYF. CDR3 DNA sequence: TGTGCCAGCAGCCCCCCGCTAGCGGGAGATGAGACCCAGTACTTC.

The chain uses TRBV6-2 or TRBV6-3 and TRBJ1-1, with D possibly being TRBD1 (5 bases). Per the germline V gene, CDR1 is MNHEY and CDR2 is SVGEGT. The CDR3 length is 15 residues. Trimming pared 2 bases from V and 0 bases from J, leaving 10 bases between. The CDR3 reads CASSYDGGVNTEAFF. The CDR3 coding sequence is TGTGCCAGCAGTTACGACGGGGGTGTGAACACTGAAGCTTTCTTT.

This clone has more than one count but fewer than ten. The V gene is TRBV6-5, the J gene TRBJ2-2; TRBD1 aligns across 9 bases. Germline V gene data show CDR1 as MNHEY and CDR2 as SVGAGI. CDR3 length: 15 amino acids. V was pared by 6 bases and J by 6 bases, with 8 bases of the junction left unmatched. CDR3 amino acids: CASRGTGLVAGELFF. The CDR3 DNA reads TGTGCCAGCAGGGGGACAGGGTTGGTGGCCGGGGAGCTGTTTTTT.

The gene calls are TRBV28 and TRBJ2-5; tentative D call: TRBD2 (6 bases). Trimming took 10 bases from V and 5 from J, leaving 14 bases between them. The CDR3 is 12 residues long. Germline CDR1 is MDHEN and CDR2 is SYDVKM. CDR3 nucleotides: TGTGCCATCTCGGGGACTCGGGAGACCCAGTACTTC. Translating it yields CAISGTRETQYF.

The V call is TRBV19, the J call TRBJ2-3; 7 bases agree with TRBD2. V shed 5 bases and J 3 bases; nucleotides not matched to a gene: 5. Germline loops: CDR1 LNHDA, CDR2 SQIVND (reference sequence). The CDR3 contains 14 residues. CDR3 sequence reads: CASSDSGTTDTQYF. The DNA for the CDR3 is TGTGCCAGTAGTGACAGCGGGACGACAGATACGCAGTATTTT.